The clone carrying this TCR beta chain occurred a few times. Antigen: not known. The record originates from a study of beta chain features in type 1 diabetes. The authors reverse transcribed all of the isolated RNA, so sequencing captured expressed TCRB transcripts. Profiling relied on immunoSEQ multiplex PCR, and the TCRdb table lists in-frame clones only, not all of them. The table has hundreds of thousands of clones, about 12% seen once. The CDR3 contains 13 residues. Trimming removed 3 bases from V and 3 bases from J, with 9 bases in between. The germline gives CDR1 SGDLS, CDR2 YYNGEE. Study-level points and caveats: Diminished insertions and augmented deletions at VDJ junctions characterized type 1 diabetes patients. Shortening that was moderate but significant affected the TCRB CDR3s of Type 1 diabetes patients in all four CD4+ subsets.

This clonotype was sampled from a man in his late teens or twenties in good health. The sample consisted of naive CD4+ T cells from blood. The J gene is TRBJ1-1, the V gene TRBV9, with D uncertain. The CDR3 protein is CASSEADYTEAFF. CDR3 in DNA: TGTGCCAGCAGCGAGGCAGACTACACTGAAGCTTTCTTT.